This T cell receptor beta chain was sequenced during a study of shared clonotypes between healthy human individuals. Clones were sequenced by immunoSEQ multiplex PCR, and TCRdb holds only the in-frame ones, with some missing. The data hold 1.4 million to 1.5 million clones, with 96% observed a single time. Of note for this clone: Antigen unknown.

This CDR3 contains 14 residues. V dropped 0 bases and J dropped 10; count of bases not matched to a gene: 3. CDR1 is SGHRS and CDR2 is YFSETQ in the germline V gene. The study, taken as a whole, reports: Memory subsets generally showed smaller estimated richness than naive subsets did.

This receptor was identified in a man in his thirties or forties in good health. This chain uses TRBV5-1 with TRBJ2-2; TRBD2 agrees at 10 bases. Sequenced: naive CD4+ T cells sorted from blood. As to subset: CD45RA+ positively selected. The CDR3 region has the DNA TGCGCCAGCAGCTTGGGTCTAGCGGGAGAGGAGCTGTTTTTT. Encoded protein: CASSLGLAGEELFF.